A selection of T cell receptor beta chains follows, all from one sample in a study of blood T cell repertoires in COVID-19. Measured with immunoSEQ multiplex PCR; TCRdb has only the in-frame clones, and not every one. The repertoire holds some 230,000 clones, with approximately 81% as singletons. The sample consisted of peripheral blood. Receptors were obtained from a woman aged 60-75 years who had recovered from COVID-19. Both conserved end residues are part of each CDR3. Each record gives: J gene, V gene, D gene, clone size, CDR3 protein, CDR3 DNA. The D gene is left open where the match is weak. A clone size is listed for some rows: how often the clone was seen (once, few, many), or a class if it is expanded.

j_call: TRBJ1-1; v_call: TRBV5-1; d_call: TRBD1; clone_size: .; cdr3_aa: CASRAGTGGTEAFF; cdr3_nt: TGCGCCAGCAGGGCCGGGACAGGGGGCACTGAAGCTTTCTTT
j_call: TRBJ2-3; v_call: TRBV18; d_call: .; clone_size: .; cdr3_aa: CASSPPFWGGRTDTQYF; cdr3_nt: TGTGCCAGCTCACCCCCTTTTTGGGGGGGCCGCACAGATACGCAGTATTTT
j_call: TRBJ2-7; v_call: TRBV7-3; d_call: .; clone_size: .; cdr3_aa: CASSYRTEQYF; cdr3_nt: TGTGCCAGCAGCTACCGGACAGAGCAGTACTTC
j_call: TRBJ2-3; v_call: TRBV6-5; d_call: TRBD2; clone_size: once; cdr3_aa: CASSPGLAGTDTQYF; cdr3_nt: TGTGCCAGCAGTCCGGGACTAGCGGGCACAGATACGCAGTATTTT
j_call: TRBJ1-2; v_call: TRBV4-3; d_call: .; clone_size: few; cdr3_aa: CASSPQTGPYGYTF; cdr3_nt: TGCGCCAGCAGCCCCCAGACAGGACCTTATGGCTACACCTTC
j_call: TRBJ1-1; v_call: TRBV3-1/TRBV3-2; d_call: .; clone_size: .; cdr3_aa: CASSQAGQLNTEAFF; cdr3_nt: TGTGCCAGCAGCCAAGCCGGACAGCTGAACACTGAAGCTTTCTTT
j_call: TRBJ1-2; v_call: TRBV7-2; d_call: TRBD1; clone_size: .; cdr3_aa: CASSFRDREGYTF; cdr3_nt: TGTGCCAGCAGCTTCCGGGACAGAGAAGGCTACACCTTC
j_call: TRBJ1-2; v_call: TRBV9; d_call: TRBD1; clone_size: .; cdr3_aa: CASSATGGREGYTF; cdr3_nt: TGTGCCAGCAGCGCGACAGGGGGAAGGGAAGGCTACACCTTC
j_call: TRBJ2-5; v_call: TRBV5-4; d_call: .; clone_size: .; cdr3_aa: CASSLDSVTQYF; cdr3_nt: TGTGCCAGCAGCTTGGATAGTGTGACCCAGTACTTC
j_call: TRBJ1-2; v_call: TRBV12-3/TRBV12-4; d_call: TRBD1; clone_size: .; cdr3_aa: CASSLDRAGYTF; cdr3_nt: TGTGCCAGCAGTCTCGACAGGGCTGGCTACACCTTC
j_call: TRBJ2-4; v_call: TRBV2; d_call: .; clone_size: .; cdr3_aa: CASSPVPSVAAKNIQYF; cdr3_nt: TGTGCCAGCTCTCCCGTTCCTAGCGTCGCGGCCAAAAACATTCAGTACTTC
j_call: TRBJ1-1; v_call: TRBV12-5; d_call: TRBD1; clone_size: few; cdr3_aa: CASGLDTGQAEAFF; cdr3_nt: TGTGCTAGTGGTTTGGATACGGGACAGGCGGAAGCTTTCTTT
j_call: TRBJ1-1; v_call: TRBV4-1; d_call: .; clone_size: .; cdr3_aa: CASSQNQLGGRGTEAFF; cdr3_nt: TGCGCCAGCAGCCAAAATCAGTTGGGGGGGCGAGGTACTGAAGCTTTCTTT
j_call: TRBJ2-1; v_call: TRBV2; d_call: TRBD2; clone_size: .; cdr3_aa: CASSLPGGLNEQFF; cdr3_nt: TGTGCCAGCAGCCTCCCGGGGGGGCTAAATGAGCAGTTCTTC
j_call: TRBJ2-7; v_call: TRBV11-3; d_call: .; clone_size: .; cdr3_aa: CASSTDSSSYEQYF; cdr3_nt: TGTGCCAGCAGCACCGACAGTAGCTCCTACGAGCAGTACTTC
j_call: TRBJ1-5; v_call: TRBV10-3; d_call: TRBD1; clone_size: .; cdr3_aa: CAISGQGGNQPQHF; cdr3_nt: TGTGCCATCAGTGGACAGGGGGGTAATCAGCCCCAGCATTTT
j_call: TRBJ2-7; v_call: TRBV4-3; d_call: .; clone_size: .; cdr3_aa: CASSSGQSGSSYEQYF; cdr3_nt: TGCGCCAGCAGCTCTGGACAGTCCGGGTCCTCCTACGAGCAGTACTTC
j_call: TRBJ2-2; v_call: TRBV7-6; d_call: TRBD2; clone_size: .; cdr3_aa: CASSRTSGANTGELFF; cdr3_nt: TGTGCCAGCAGCAGGACTAGCGGGGCGAACACCGGGGAGCTGTTTTTT
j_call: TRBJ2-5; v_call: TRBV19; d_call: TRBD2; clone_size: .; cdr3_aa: CASRRTSGEQETQYF; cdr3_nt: TGTGCCAGTAGGCGGACTAGCGGGGAACAAGAGACCCAGTACTTC
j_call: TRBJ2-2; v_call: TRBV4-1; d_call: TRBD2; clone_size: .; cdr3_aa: CASSQAWGSGGAWELFF; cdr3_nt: TGCGCCAGCAGCCAAGCCTGGGGTAGCGGGGGGGCCTGGGAGCTGTTTTTT
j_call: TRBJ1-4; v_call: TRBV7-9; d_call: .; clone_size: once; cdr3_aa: CASSLGPGEKLFF; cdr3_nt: TGTGCCAGCAGCTTAGGGCCGGGTGAAAAACTGTTTTTT
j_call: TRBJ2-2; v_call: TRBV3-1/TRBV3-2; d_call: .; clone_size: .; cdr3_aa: CASSPLTGELFF; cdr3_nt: TGTGCCAGCAGCCCTTTAACCGGGGAGCTGTTTTTT
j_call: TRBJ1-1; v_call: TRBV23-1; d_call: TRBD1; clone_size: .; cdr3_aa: CASSGQGRMNTEAFF; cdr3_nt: TGCGCCAGCAGTGGACAGGGGCGGATGAACACTGAAGCTTTCTTT
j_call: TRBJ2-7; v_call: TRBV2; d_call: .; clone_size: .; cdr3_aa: CASSRGRSSYEQYF; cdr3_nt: TGTGCCAGCAGCAGGGGCAGGAGCTCCTACGAGCAGTACTTC
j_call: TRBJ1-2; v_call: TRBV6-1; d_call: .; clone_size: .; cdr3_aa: CASSPRQHYGYTF; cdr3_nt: TGTGCCAGCAGCCCTCGACAGCACTATGGCTACACCTTC
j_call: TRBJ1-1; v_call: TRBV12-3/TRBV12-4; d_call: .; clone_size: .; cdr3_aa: CASSLSRVTEAFF; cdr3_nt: TGTGCCAGCAGTTTAAGCAGGGTCACTGAAGCTTTCTTT
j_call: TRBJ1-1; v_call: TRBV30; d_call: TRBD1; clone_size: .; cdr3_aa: CASWDRSKAFF; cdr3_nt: TGTGCCTCGTGGGACAGGAGTAAAGCTTTCTTT